This T cell receptor beta chain emerged from a study of cytomegalovirus exposure and HLA in healthy donors. Unrecorded immune exposure was likely among donors, who were nominally healthy when sampled. With 60 Vbeta and 13 Jbeta primers, the PCR was carried out. Assay used: immunoSEQ multiplex PCR; TCRdb lists only in-frame clones, some missing. The sample has 200,000 to 250,000 clones; 70% to 85% are singletons. General study findings and limits: Investigators reported 150 to 200 TCR beta chains as tied to cytomegalovirus. Some public TCRs appeared in many individuals, while most sequences were rare.

With 4 bases removed from V and 10 bases from J, the gap between germline ends came to 11 bases. Germline V gives CDR1 SNHLY, CDR2 FYNNEI. The CDR3 length is 13 residues. About this clone: Antigen unknown. The same CDR3 arises from other DNA sequences in this sample as well.

The receptor was isolated from a woman between 40 and 55 years old in good health and CMV-seronegative. V and J are TRBV2 and TRBJ1-6; a weak D match, TRBD1 (5 bases). Sequencing was done on a sample of PBMCs. CDR3 nucleotide sequence: TGTGCCAGCAGTGGGGGCAGCCCCTCACCCCTCCACTTT. This codes for CASSGGSPSPLHF.